A single sample is the source of the 25 T cell receptor beta chains below, sequenced in a study of T cell clonotyping in hematopoietic cell transplantation. Method: immunoSEQ multiplex PCR; TCRdb's copy keeps in-frame clones and lacks some. The sample yields approximately 70,000 clones, approximately 94% seen once. Sample: peripheral blood mononuclear cells. The receptor source for this set is a man aged 50 to 60 in good health. Some clones in this sample may be carry-over from other donors' samples.

The rearrangement joins TRBV10-3 to TRBJ1-1; maybe TRBD1 (5 bases). V was clipped by 9 bases and J by 4 bases, with 18 bases between them. The CDR3 length is 14 residues. Per the germline V gene, CDR1 is ENHRY and CDR2 is SYGVKD. CDR3 loop: CAISDLYGGTEAFF. The DNA of the CDR3 is TGTGCCATTTCCGACCTCTACGGGGGCACTGAAGCTTTCTTT.

In this sample, this clone turned up a few times. The chain couples TRBV29-1 to TRBJ2-3; maybe TRBD2 (6 bases). The germline V gene has CDR1 SQVTM and CDR2 ANQGSEA. V lost 4 bases and J lost 4, with 18 bases in between. CDR3 length equals 15 residues. In nucleotides, the CDR3 is TGCAGCGTTGCGGTCGGGAGATTGGGCGCAGATACGCAGTATTTT. It translates to CSVAVGRLGADTQYF.

The CDR3 sequence: CASRNDRAQPQHF. The CDR3, as DNA: TGTGCCAGTAGGAACGACAGGGCCCAGCCCCAGCATTTT. This sequence joins TRBV19 and TRBJ1-5; TRBD1 matches 7 bases. Per germline, CDR1 LNHDA and CDR2 SQIVND (reference sequence). The CDR3 sequence is 13 residues long. The V segment lost 6 bases and the J segment 7 bases; nucleotides outside the gene matches: 6.

This sequence joins TRBV7-3 and TRBJ2-1; possible D gene TRBD2, 5 bases. Trimming shortened V by 4 bases and J by 8 bases, and 12 bases separated the two germline ends. Germline lookup yields CDR1 SGHTA and CDR2 FQGTGA. There are 13 residues in the CDR3. CDR3 protein: CASSSGSDYEQFF. The CDR3 region has the DNA TGTGCCAGCAGCTCCGGATCGGACTATGAGCAGTTCTTC.

The V gene is TRBV27, the J gene TRBJ2-5, with 11 positions matching TRBD2. CDR1 and CDR2 (germline): MNHEY, SMNVEV (reference sequence). After removal of 6 bases from V and 5 bases from J, the junction contained 2 bases not matched to a gene. The CDR3 contains 13 residues. CDR3 DNA sequence: TGTGCCAGCAGATTAGCGGGGGGGGAGACCCAGTACTTC. Its translation: CASRLAGGETQYF.

The CDR3 is CASSEVSSAAGNTIYF. Written as DNA, the CDR3 is TGTGCCAGCAGTGAAGTCTCATCGGCAGCTGGAAACACCATATATTTT. V and J are TRBV6-1 and TRBJ1-3, with D unclear. Germline V gives CDR1 MNHNS, CDR2 SASEGT. The CDR3 has 16 residues. The V and J ends lost 1 base and 2 bases respectively, with 12 bases between them.

This sequence joins TRBV7-4 and TRBJ1-3, with TRBD1 as a possible D gene (6 bases). V lost 2 bases, J lost 8 bases, and 25 bases lay in between. The CDR3 is made up of 18 amino acids. CDR1 SGHVT and CDR2 SQSDAQ come from the germline V gene. CDR3 sequence reads: CASSLYKRYRDTRDTIYF. The CDR3 nucleotides read TGTGCCAGCAGCTTATATAAGAGATACAGGGACACACGAGACACCATATATTTT.

The chain carries TRBV7-2 and TRBJ2-5; 8 bases fit TRBD1. Losses at the gene ends were 5 bases for V and 5 bases for J; bases not matched to a gene: 4. Looked up from germline, CDR1 is SGHTA and CDR2 is FQGNSA. This CDR3 region has 13 residues. The CDR3 nucleotides are TGTGCCAGCAGCCGACAGGGGCACGAGACCCAGTACTTC. Translated, it gives CASSRQGHETQYF.

J is TRBJ2-5 and V is TRBV7-8; 11 bases align to TRBD2. The V and J ends lost 11 bases and 1 base, in that order; junction bases with no gene match: 6. The CDR3 is 14 residues long. CDR1 and CDR2 (germline): SGHVS, FQNEAQ. The DNA for the CDR3 is TGTGCCGGTACTAGCGGGAGACTCCAAGAGACCCAGTACTTC. Protein sequence: CAGTSGRLQETQYF.

CDR3 sequence reads: CSVQQGVTEAFF. The CDR3 bases are TGCAGCGTCCAACAGGGTGTCACTGAAGCTTTCTTT. The chain recombines TRBV29-1 with TRBJ1-1; possibly TRBD1 for D (6 bases). Germline CDR1 and CDR2: SQVTM and ANQGSEA. V lost 6 bases and J 4 bases, leaving 12 bases between the germline ends. The CDR3 totals 12 residues. Combining the CDR3 with reference TRBV29-1 and TRBJ1-1 gives the whole variable domain SAVISQKPSRDICQRGTSLTIQCQVDSQVTMMFWYRQQPGQSLTLIATANQGSEATYESGFVIDKFPISRPNLTFSTLTVSNMSPEDSSIYLCSVQQGVTEAFFGQGTRLTVV.

This chain uses TRBV27 with TRBJ2-7; TRBD2 agrees at 10 bases. Germline trimming cut 2 bases from V and 2 bases from J; bases unmatched to any gene: 6. Germline V gene data show CDR1 as MNHEY and CDR2 as SMNVEV (reference sequence). The CDR3 loop spans 16 amino acids. The CDR3 region is CASSLGLAVLPYEQYF. The CDR3 DNA is TGTGCCAGCAGTTTAGGACTAGCGGTCCTCCCCTACGAGCAGTACTTC.

The chain joins TRBV10-3 to TRBJ1-4, with a weak D call TRBD1 (5 bases). CDR3 length: 13 residues. Germline CDR1 and CDR2: ENHRY and SYGVKD. With 6 bases removed from V and 7 bases from J, the gap between germline ends came to 12 bases. As DNA, the CDR3 is TGTGCCATCAGCGGCAGGGAAAGTGAAAAACTGTTTTTT. It translates to CAISGRESEKLFF.

The gene calls are TRBV5-1 and TRBJ1-4; 7 bases line up with TRBD1. CDR1 and CDR2 from the germline V gene are SGHRS and YFSETQ. The CDR3 is 17 residues long. J gave up 8 bases and V 4 bases, and 17 bases lay outside the gene matches. The CDR3, as DNA: TGCGCCAGCAGCACGGGGACAGATATAGGGGCGAGGGAAAAACTGTTTTTT. Amino acids: CASSTGTDIGAREKLFF.

CDR3 DNA sequence: TGTGCCATCAGTGAAGGTATCAATCAGCCCCAGCATTTT. It translates to CAISEGINQPQHF. This chain joins TRBV10-3 and TRBJ1-5; the D is unclear. Germline V gene lookup returns CDR1 ENHRY and CDR2 SYGVKD. The CDR3 runs to 13 residues. V lost 3 bases and J lost 3, with 6 bases in between.

This clone was picked up one time. The chain is built from TRBV19 and TRBJ1-2; weak D call: TRBD1 (6 bases). Trimming removed 7 bases at V and 8 bases at J, with 14 bases between. CDR3 length: 12 amino acids. CDR1 is LNHDA and CDR2 is SQIVND in the germline V gene (reference sequence). The CDR3 DNA follows: TGTGCCAGTACCTCCTCGGGGGCGGGCTACACCTTC. Its protein is CASTSSGAGYTF.

This clone occurred once. The chain links TRBV7-6 to TRBJ2-2; the D is unclear. CDR3 length: 15 residues. Per the germline V gene, CDR1 is SGHVS and CDR2 is FNYEAQ. Trimming stripped 3 bases from V and 1 base from J, with 9 bases between. This CDR3 reads CASSFPAGNTGELFF. The DNA of the CDR3 is TGTGCCAGCAGCTTTCCTGCCGGGAACACCGGGGAGCTGTTTTTT.

V gene TRBV2 combines with J gene TRBJ2-3, with D hard to call. From germline, CDR1 is SNHLY and CDR2 FYNNEI. CDR3 length equals 11 residues. The V end was cut by 6 bases, the J end by 1 base, with 2 bases between. CDR3 sequence (DNA): TGTGCCAGCAGGGGCACAGATACGCAGTATTTT. Translation: CASRGTDTQYF.

The chain is built from TRBV29-1 and TRBJ1-6; 7 bases are shared with TRBD1. V lost 4 bases to trimming and J lost 9 bases; unmatched junction nucleotides: 6. This CDR3 contains 13 residues. Germline assignment: CDR1 SQVTM and CDR2 ANQGSEA. CDR3 protein: CSVVTGNGSPLHF. DNA of the CDR3: TGCAGCGTTGTGACAGGGAACGGTTCACCCCTCCACTTT. Full variable domain (outside the CDR3, taken from reference TRBV29-1 and TRBJ1-6): SAVISQKPSRDICQRGTSLTIQCQVDSQVTMMFWYRQQPGQSLTLIATANQGSEATYESGFVIDKFPISRPNLTFSTLTVSNMSPEDSSIYLCSVVTGNGSPLHFGNGTRLTVT.

The J gene is TRBJ2-3, the V gene TRBV7-2; D remains ambiguous. Trimming shortened V by 4 bases and J by 5 bases, and 10 bases separated the two germline ends. CDR1 is SGHTA and CDR2 is FQGNSA in the germline V gene. CDR3 length: 13 residues. CDR3 bases: TGTGCCAGCAGCTCCCGTCGGCAAGATACGCAGTATTTT. It is translated as CASSSRRQDTQYF.

This chain uses TRBV5-6 with TRBJ1-5; no definite D call. This CDR3 has 11 residues. Trimming removed 7 bases at V and 10 bases at J, with 12 bases between. Germline V CDR1 and CDR2: SGHDT, YYEEEE. The CDR3 protein is CASGIRSPQHF. The DNA for the CDR3 is TGTGCCAGCGGAATACGGAGTCCCCAGCATTTT.

J is TRBJ2-7 and V is TRBV6-5; 11 bases align to TRBD2. This CDR3 is 15 amino acids long. The J segment lost 3 bases and the V segment lost 5 bases, leaving 6 bases of the junction unmatched. Germline V gene data show CDR1 as MNHEY and CDR2 as SVGAGI. The CDR3 nucleotides read TGTGCCAGCAGTCGCACGACTAGCGGGGACTACGAGCAGTACTTC. It translates to CASSRTTSGDYEQYF.

As for this clone: Other DNA sequences within the sample encode an identical CDR3. The V gene is TRBV9, the J gene TRBJ1-2; D perhaps matches TRBD1 (6 bases). Germline loops: CDR1 SGDLS, CDR2 YYNGEE. CDR3 size: 13 residues. V lost 2 bases and J lost 3, with 8 bases in between. The CDR3 nucleotides read TGTGCCAGCAGCGTGGGGGGCGACTATGGCTACACCTTC. It specifies CASSVGGDYGYTF. Drawing the rest from reference TRBV9 and TRBJ1-2, the complete variable domain is DSGVTQTPKHLITATGQRVTLRCSPRSGDLSVYWYQQSLDQGLQFLIQYYNGEERAKGNILERFSAQQFPDLHSELNLSSLELGDSALYFCASSVGGDYGYTFGSGTRLTVV.

This chain joins TRBV5-1 and TRBJ2-7, with a weak D call TRBD2 (5 bases). The CDR3 is 14 residues long. CDR1 SGHRS and CDR2 YFSETQ come from the germline V gene. Trimming cost V 4 bases and J 2 bases, with 13 bases left between them. The CDR3 nucleotides read TGCGCCAGCAGCCCCGAGGGAACTACCTACGAGCAGTACTTC. It specifies CASSPEGTTYEQYF.

The chain employs TRBV7-2 and TRBJ1-5; D is unresolved. The germline V gene encodes CDR1 SGHTA and CDR2 FQGNSA. Between the trimmed V and J ends, which lost 1 base and 1 base, there was a span of 8 bases. The CDR3 is 15 amino acids. The CDR3 loop is CASSLVGQSNQPQHF. The CDR3, as DNA: TGTGCCAGCAGCTTAGTTGGCCAGAGCAATCAGCCCCAGCATTTT.

V and J are TRBV5-1 and TRBJ2-7; D unclear. V was pared by 5 bases and J by 4 bases, with 16 bases between. The CDR3 is 14 residues long. Looked up from germline, CDR1 is SGHRS and CDR2 is YFSETQ. CDR3 coding DNA: TGCGCCAGCAGTTCTTACGATACAGAATACGAGCAGTACTTC. This encodes CASSSYDTEYEQYF. Using reference TRBV5-1 and TRBJ2-7 for the parts outside the CDR3, the full variable domain is KAGVTQTPRYLIKTRGQQVTLSCSPISGHRSVSWYQQTPGQGLQFLFEYFSETQRNKGNFPGRFSGRQFSNSRSEMNVSTLELGDSALYLCASSSYDTEYEQYFGPGTRLTVT.